A selection of T cell receptor beta chains follows, all from one sample in a study of post-analysis software for immune sequencing data. One entry per CDR3 protein, called by TCRdb with MiXCR from the PCR reads. The sample has about 200,000 distinct CDR3 sequences, over 25% seen once. The material sequenced was blood. The receptors derive from a girl younger than 18 with multiple sclerosis. Both conserved end residues are part of each CDR3. The D gene is left open where the match is weak. The listing skips clone size in some rows; elsewhere it reads once, few, many or a size class.

many	TRBV29-1	TRBD1	TRBJ2-1	CSVEEGTGYNEQFF	TGCAGCGTTGAAGAGGGGACAGGCTACAATGAGCAGTTCTTC
few	TRBV20-1	NA	TRBJ1-1	CSARDMGRTEAFF	TGCAGTGCTAGAGATATGGGGCGCACTGAAGCTTTCTTT
many	TRBV20-1	TRBD1	TRBJ2-7	CSAIPLTGAPVYEQYF	TGCAGTGCCATACCCCTAACAGGGGCCCCCGTTTACGAGCAGTACTTC
NA	TRBV20-1	TRBD2	TRBJ2-7	CSAESSSGTYEQYF	TGCAGTGCTGAAAGTTCTAGCGGGACCTACGAGCAGTACTTC
many	TRBV15	TRBD2	TRBJ2-1	CATSGDLGGRAGVNEQFF	TGTGCCACCAGCGGGGACCTTGGCGGGAGGGCCGGGGTAAATGAGCAGTTCTTC
many	TRBV4-2	NA	TRBJ2-1	CASSQDRLNEQFF	TGTGCCAGCAGCCAAGATAGACTGAATGAGCAGTTCTTC
NA	TRBV6-5	TRBD2	TRBJ2-1	CASQAGTSVAGSEQFF	TGTGCCAGCCAAGCCGGGACTAGCGTTGCCGGCAGTGAGCAGTTCTTC
many	TRBV29-1	NA	TRBJ2-3	CSVEDTQYF	TGCAGTGTTGAAGATACGCAGTATTTT
few	TRBV18	TRBD1	TRBJ2-3	CASSPTQGAADTQYF	TGTGCCAGCTCACCTACCCAGGGGGCGGCAGATACGCAGTATTTT
few	TRBV14	TRBD2	TRBJ2-1	CASSPLAGGRYNEQFF	TGTGCCAGCAGCCCCCTAGCGGGGGGCCGATACAATGAGCAGTTCTTC
many	TRBV27	TRBD1	TRBJ1-4	CASSLTGSEEKLFF	TGTGCCAGCAGCCTGACAGGGAGCGAAGAAAAACTGTTTTTT
many	TRBV5-1	NA	TRBJ1-2	CASSLGQGMANYGYTF	TGCGCCAGCAGCTTGGGCCAGGGGATGGCTAACTATGGCTACACCTTC
NA	TRBV18	NA	TRBJ2-5	CASSPYRGIQETQYF	TGTGCCAGCTCACCATATCGGGGAATCCAAGAGACCCAGTACTTC
few	TRBV12-3/TRBV12-4	NA	TRBJ2-1	CASWVTGSYNEQFF	TGTGCCAGCTGGGTCACAGGCTCCTACAATGAGCAGTTCTTC
NA	TRBV18	NA	TRBJ2-1	CASSLTPAAQFF	TGTGCCAGCTCACTTACGCCCGCGGCGCAGTTCTTC
few	TRBV2	NA	TRBJ2-1	CASSEEVVLPQFF	TGTGCCAGCAGTGAGGAGGTAGTGTTGCCACAGTTCTTC
NA	TRBV14	TRBD2	TRBJ2-3	CASSQEPLLAGVTDTQYF	TGTGCCAGCAGCCAAGAGCCCCTACTAGCGGGAGTCACAGATACGCAGTATTTT